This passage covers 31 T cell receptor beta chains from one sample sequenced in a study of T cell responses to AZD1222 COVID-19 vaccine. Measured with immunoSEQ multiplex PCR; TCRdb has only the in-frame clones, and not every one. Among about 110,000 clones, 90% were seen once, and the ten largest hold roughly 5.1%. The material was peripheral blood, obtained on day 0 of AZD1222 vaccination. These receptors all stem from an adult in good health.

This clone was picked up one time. The CDR3 nucleotides read TGTGCCAGTAGTATAGGGACAGGGGAAGGACCAGGAGCTAACTATGGCTACACCTTC. Its protein product is CASSIGTGEGPGANYGYTF. The chain has TRBV19 and TRBJ1-2, with 9 bases that match TRBD1. Trimming removed 1 base from V and 0 bases from J; junction bases left unmatched: 12. The germline V gene encodes CDR1 LNHDA and CDR2 SQIVND (reference sequence). The CDR3 contains 19 residues. The complete variable domain, with remaining parts taken from reference TRBV19 and TRBJ1-2, reads DGGITQSPKYLFRKEGQNVTLSCEQNLNHDAMYWYRQDPGQGLRLIYYSQIVNDFQKGDIAEGYSVSREKKESFPLTVTSAQKNPTAFYLCASSIGTGEGPGANYGYTFGSGTRLTVV.

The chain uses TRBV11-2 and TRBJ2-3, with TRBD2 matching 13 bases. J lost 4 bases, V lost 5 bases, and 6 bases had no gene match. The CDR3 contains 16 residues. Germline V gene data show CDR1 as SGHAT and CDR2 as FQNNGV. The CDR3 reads CASSTSGRGRADTQYF. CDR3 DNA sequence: TGTGCCAGCAGCACTAGCGGGAGGGGGAGGGCAGATACGCAGTATTTT.

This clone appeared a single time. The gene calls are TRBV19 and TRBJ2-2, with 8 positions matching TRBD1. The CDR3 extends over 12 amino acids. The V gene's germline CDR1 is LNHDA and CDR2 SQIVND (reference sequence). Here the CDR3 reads CAVAGGPGELFF. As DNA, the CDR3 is TGTGCAGTGGCAGGGGGCCCCGGGGAGCTGTTTTTT.

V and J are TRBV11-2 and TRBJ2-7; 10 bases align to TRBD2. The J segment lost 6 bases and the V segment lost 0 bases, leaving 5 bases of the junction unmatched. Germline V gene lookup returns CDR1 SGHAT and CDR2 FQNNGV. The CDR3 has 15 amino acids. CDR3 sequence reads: CASSLEPSGSREQYF. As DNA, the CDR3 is TGTGCCAGCAGCTTAGAGCCTAGCGGGAGCCGCGAGCAGTACTTC.

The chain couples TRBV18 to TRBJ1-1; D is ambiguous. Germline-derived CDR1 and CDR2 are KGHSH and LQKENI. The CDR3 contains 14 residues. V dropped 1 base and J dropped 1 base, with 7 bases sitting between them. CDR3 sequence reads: CASSPRTENTEAFF. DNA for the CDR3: TGTGCCAGCTCACCACGTACAGAGAACACTGAAGCTTTCTTT.

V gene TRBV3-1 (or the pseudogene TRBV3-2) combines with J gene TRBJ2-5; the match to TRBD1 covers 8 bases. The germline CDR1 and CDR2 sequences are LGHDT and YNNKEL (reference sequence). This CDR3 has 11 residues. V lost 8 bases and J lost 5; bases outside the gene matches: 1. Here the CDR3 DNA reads TGTGCCAGCCGGGACAGGGAGACCCAGTACTTC. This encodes CASRDRETQYF.

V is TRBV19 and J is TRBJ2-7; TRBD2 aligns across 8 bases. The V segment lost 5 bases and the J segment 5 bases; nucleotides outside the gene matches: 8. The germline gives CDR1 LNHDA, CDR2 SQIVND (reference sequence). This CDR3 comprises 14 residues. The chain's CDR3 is CASSPSAGGDEQYF. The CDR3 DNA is TGTGCCAGTAGTCCCTCGGCGGGAGGAGACGAGCAGTACTTC.

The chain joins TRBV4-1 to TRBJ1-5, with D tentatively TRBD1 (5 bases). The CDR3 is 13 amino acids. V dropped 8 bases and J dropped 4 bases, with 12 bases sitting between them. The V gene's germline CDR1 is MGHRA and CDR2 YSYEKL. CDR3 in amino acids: CASGTRGNQPQHF. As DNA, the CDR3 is TGCGCCAGCGGAACCCGGGGGAATCAGCCCCAGCATTTT.

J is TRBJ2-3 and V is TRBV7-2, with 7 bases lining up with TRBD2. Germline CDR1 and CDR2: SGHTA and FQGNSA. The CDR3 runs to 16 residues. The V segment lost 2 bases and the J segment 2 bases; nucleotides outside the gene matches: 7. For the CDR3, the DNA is TGTGCCAGCAGCTTATATGGGGGAGGGGACACAGATACGCAGTATTTT. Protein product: CASSLYGGGDTDTQYF.

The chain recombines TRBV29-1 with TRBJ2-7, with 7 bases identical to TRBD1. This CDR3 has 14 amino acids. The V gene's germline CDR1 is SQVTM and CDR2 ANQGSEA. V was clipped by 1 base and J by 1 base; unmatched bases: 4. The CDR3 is CSVEGLQGSYEQYF. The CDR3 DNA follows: TGCAGCGTTGAAGGTCTACAGGGGTCCTACGAGCAGTACTTC.

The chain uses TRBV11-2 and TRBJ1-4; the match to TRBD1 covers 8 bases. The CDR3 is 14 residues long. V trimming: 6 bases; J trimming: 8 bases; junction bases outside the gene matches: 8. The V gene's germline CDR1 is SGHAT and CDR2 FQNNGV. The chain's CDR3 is CASRQEAGGEKLFF. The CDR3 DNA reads TGTGCCAGCAGACAGGAGGCAGGGGGCGAAAAACTGTTTTTT.

The CDR3 protein is CAISLGNTEAFF. DNA for the CDR3: TGTGCCATCAGTCTCGGGAACACTGAAGCTTTCTTT. This rearrangement joins TRBV10-3 to TRBJ1-1; D is unresolved. The germline V and J ends were trimmed by 5 bases and 1 base, with 5 bases remaining between them. The CDR3 totals 12 residues. Per the germline V gene, CDR1 is ENHRY and CDR2 is SYGVKD.

The DNA for the CDR3 is TGCGCCAGCAGTGATGGACACCCAGCAGGCTATGGCTACACCTTC. Protein sequence: CASSDGHPAGYGYTF. The V and J genes are TRBV10-2 and TRBJ1-2; D possibly corresponds to TRBD1 (5 bases). The CDR3 is made up of 15 amino acids. V was cut by 3 bases and J by 4 bases, with 15 bases left in between. Germline loops: CDR1 WSHSY, CDR2 SAAADI.

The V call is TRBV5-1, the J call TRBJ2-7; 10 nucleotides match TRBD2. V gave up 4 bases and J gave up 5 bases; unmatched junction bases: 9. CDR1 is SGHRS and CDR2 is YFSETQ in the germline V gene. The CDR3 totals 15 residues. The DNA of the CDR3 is TGCGCCAGCAGCCTTTCTAGCGGGAGCGGCAACGAGCAGTACTTC. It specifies CASSLSSGSGNEQYF.

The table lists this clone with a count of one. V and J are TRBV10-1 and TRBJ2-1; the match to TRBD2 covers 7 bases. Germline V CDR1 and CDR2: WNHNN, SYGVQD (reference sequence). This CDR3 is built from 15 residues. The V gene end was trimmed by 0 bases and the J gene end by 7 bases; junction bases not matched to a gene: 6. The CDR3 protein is CASSESWEGWNEQFF. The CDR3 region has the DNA TGCGCCAGCAGTGAGTCGTGGGAGGGCTGGAATGAGCAGTTCTTC.

CDR3 protein: CASSPPTGGNIQYF. In DNA, the CDR3 is TGTGCCAGCTCACCACCTACAGGGGGAAACATTCAGTACTTC. The V call is TRBV18, the J call TRBJ2-4; 8 bases are a match to TRBD1. Germline CDR1 and CDR2: KGHSH and LQKENI. The length of the CDR3 is 14 residues. The J segment lost 6 bases and the V segment lost 0 bases, leaving 1 base of the junction unmatched.

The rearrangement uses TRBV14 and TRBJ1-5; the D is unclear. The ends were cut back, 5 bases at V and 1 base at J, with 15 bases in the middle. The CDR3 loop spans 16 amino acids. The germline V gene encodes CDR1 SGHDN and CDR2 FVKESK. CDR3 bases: TGTGCCAGCAGCTCCCCGAGTCGGGAAAGCAATCAGCCCCAGCATTTT. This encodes CASSSPSRESNQPQHF.

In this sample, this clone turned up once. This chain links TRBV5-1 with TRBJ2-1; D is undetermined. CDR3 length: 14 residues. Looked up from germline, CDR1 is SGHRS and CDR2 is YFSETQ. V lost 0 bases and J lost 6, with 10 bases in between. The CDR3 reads CASSLGQQPNEQFF. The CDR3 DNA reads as TGCGCCAGCAGCTTGGGGCAGCAGCCCAATGAGCAGTTCTTC.

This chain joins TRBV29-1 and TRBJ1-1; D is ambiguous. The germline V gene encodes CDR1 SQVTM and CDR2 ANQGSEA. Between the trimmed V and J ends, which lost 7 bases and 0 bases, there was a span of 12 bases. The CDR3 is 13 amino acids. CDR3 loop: CSASGALNTEAFF. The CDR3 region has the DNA TGCAGCGCTTCGGGTGCCCTGAACACTGAAGCTTTCTTT.

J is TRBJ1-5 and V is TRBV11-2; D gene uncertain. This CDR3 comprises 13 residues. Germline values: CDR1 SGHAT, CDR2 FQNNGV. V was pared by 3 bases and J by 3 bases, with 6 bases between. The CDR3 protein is CASSLGFNQPQHF. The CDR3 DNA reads TGTGCCAGCAGCTTGGGGTTCAATCAGCCCCAGCATTTT. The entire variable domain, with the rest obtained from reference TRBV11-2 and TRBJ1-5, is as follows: EAGVAQSPRYKIIEKRQSVAFWCNPISGHATLYWYQQILGQGPKLLIQFQNNGVVDDSQLPKDRFSAERLKGVDSTLKIQPAKLEDSAVYLCASSLGFNQPQHFGDGTRLSIL.

The DNA for the CDR3 is TGTGCCAGCAGCCCCCAGGGCTACGAGCAGTACTTC. Translating it yields CASSPQGYEQYF. This rearrangement joins TRBV14 to TRBJ2-7; possible D gene TRBD1, 5 bases. The CDR3 covers 12 residues. Per germline, CDR1 SGHDN and CDR2 FVKESK. V was trimmed by 4 bases and J by 3 bases, leaving 7 bases between them.

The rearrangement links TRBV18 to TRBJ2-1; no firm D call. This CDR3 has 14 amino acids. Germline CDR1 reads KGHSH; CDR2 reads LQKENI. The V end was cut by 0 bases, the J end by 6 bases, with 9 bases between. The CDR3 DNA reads TGTGCCAGCTCACCACCGTACCCCGCCAATGAGCAGTTCTTC. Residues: CASSPPYPANEQFF.

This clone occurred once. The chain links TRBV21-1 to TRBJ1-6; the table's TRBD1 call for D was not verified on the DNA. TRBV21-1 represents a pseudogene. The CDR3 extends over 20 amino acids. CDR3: CASSLRSSRGFGTVNSPLHF. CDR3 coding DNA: TGTGCCAGCAGCCTACGCTCGTCCAGGGGGTTCGGGACAGTGAATTCACCCCTCCACTTT.

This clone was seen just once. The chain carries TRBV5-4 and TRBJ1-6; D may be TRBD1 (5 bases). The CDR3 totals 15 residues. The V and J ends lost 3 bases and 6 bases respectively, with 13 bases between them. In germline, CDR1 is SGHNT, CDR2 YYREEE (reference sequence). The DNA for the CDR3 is TGTGCCAGCAGCTCTGCGGGGACGGGTAATTCACCCCTCCACTTT. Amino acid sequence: CASSSAGTGNSPLHF.

CDR3 coding DNA: TGTGCCAGCAGCGACGCCGGGACAGGGGGCCACGAGCAGTACTTC. Its protein is CASSDAGTGGHEQYF. This chain connects TRBV5-6 to TRBJ2-7, with 12 bases aligning to TRBD1. With 4 bases clipped from V and 5 bases from J, the junction kept 7 bases outside the gene matches. Germline V gene data show CDR1 as SGHDT and CDR2 as YYEEEE. The length of the CDR3 is 15 residues. Combining the CDR3 with reference TRBV5-6 and TRBJ2-7 gives the whole variable domain DAGVTQSPTHLIKTRGQQVTLRCSPKSGHDTVSWYQQALGQGPQFIFQYYEEEERQRGNFPDRFSGHQFPNYSSELNVNALLLGDSALYLCASSDAGTGGHEQYFGPGTRLTVT.

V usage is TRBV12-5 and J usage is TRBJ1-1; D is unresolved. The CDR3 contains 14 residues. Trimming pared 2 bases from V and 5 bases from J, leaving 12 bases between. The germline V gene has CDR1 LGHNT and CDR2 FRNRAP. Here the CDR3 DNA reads TGTGCTAGTGGTTTGATGGGATACTGGACTGAAGCTTTCTTT. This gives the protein CASGLMGYWTEAFF.

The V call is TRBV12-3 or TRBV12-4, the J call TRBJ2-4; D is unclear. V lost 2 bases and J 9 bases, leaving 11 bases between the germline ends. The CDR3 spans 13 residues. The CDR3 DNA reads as TGTGCCAGCAGTTTACAGGAGATCCCCATTCAGTACTTC. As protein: CASSLQEIPIQYF.

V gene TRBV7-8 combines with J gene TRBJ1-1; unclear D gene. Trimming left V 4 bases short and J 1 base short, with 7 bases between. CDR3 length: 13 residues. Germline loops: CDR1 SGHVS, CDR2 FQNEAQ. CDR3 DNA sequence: TGTGCCAGCAGCTCTAACCAGAACACTGAAGCTTTCTTT. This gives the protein CASSSNQNTEAFF.

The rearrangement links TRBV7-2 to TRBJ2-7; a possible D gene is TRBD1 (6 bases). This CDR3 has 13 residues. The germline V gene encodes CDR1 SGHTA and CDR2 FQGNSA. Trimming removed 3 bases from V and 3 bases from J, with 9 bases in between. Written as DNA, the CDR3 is TGTGCCAGCAGCTTGGGGGCAGGCTACGAGCAGTACTTC. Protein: CASSLGAGYEQYF.

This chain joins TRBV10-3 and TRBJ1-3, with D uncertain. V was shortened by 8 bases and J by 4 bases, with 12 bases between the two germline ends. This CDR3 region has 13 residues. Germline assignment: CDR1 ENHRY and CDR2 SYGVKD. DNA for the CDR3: TGTGCCATCGTGTCGGCACCGGGAAACACCATATATTTT. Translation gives CAIVSAPGNTIYF.

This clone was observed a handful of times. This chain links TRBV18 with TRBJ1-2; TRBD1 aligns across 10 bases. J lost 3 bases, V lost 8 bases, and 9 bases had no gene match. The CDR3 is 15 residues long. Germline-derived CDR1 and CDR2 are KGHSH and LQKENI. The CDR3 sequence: CASTRTGGLDYGYTF. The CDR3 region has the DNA TGTGCCAGCACTAGGACAGGGGGGCTCGACTATGGCTACACCTTC.